The source of this T cell receptor (beta chain) is a study of CD8 T cells in Susac syndrome. V shed 0 bases and J shed 4 bases, with 8 bases lying between them. From germline, CDR1 is LGHNA and CDR2 YSLEER. The CDR3 is 14 residues long. Random hexamers were used to reverse transcribe roughly 0.45 to 1 ug of RNA. TCRdb recomputed calls from the immunoSEQ multiplex PCR reads with MiXCR, one row per CDR3 protein. The sample records 150,000 to 200,000 distinct CDR3 sequences, about 93% being singletons. The V call is TRBV4-3, the J call TRBJ2-3; D gene unclear. The receptor's source is a human donor in good health. Input material: CD4+ T cells from PBMCs. The CDR3 DNA reads as TGCGCCAGCAGCCAAGATCTAGGCGCAGATACGCAGTATTTT. Amino acid sequence: CASSQDLGADTQYF.